The clone carrying this T cell receptor beta chain has at least ten counts. Its antigen is not identified. The junction had 11 bases not matched to a gene; V was cut back by 3 bases and J by 6 bases. The CDR3 has 16 amino acids. CDR1 and CDR2 (germline): KGHSH, LQKENI. TCR cDNA molecules each carried a unique molecular identifier. TCRdb ran MiXCR on the 5' RACE reads and lists one entry per CDR3 protein. Among about 23,000 distinct CDR3 sequences listed, roughly 4.5% were seen once. This sample stems from a study of spatial heterogeneity in lung cancer. General study findings and limits: Ubiquitous expanded tumor TCRs were seen in blood more at resection than at follow-up.

Indicated time point: sample taken at primary tumor resection. Unsorted whole RNA samples from tumor, nontumor lung or frozen PBMC were sequenced. This clonotype was obtained from a male donor with early-stage non-small cell lung cancer. The V call is TRBV18, the J call TRBJ1-2; 9 bases line up with TRBD1. The sequencing here drew on PBMCs, taken at surgery. CDR3 sequence (DNA): TGTGCCAGCTCACCGGGACAGGGTTTAGCCGGTGATGGCTACACCTTC. Amino acid sequence: CASSPGQGLAGDGYTF.